The rows below give T cell receptor beta chains drawn from one sample of a study of blood T cell repertoires in COVID-19. The assay was immunoSEQ multiplex PCR, and TCRdb's table has in-frame clones only and misses some. The data contain approximately 300,000 clones, around 86% of them singletons. Sequencing was carried out using PBMCs or T cells enriched from blood (not recorded which). The receptors here all came from a man in his 60s who had recovered from COVID-19. The CDR3 runs from the conserved cysteine through the conserved F or W. The D gene is left open where the match is weak. A clone size is listed for some rows: how often the clone was seen (once, few, many), or a class if it is expanded.

CDR3 length | J gene | clone size | V gene | D gene | CDR3 DNA | CDR3 protein
14 | TRBJ2-1 | NA | TRBV3-1/TRBV3-2 | NA | TGTGCCAGCAGGCCAGGGTTTACCTACAATGAGCAGTTCTTC | CASRPGFTYNEQFF
15 | TRBJ2-6 | NA | TRBV6-5 | NA | TGTGCCAGCAGACGGGGGTGGTCTGGGGCCAACGTCCTGACTTTC | CASRRGWSGANVLTF
17 | TRBJ2-7 | few | TRBV28 | TRBD1 | TGTGCCAGCATCAACCCCTTGGGGGCAGGGGGTAACTACGAGCAGTACTTC | CASINPLGAGGNYEQYF
15 | TRBJ2-5 | NA | TRBV24-1 | TRBD1 | TGTGCCACCAGTGACCGGACAGGGGGCCGGGAGACCCAGTACTTC | CATSDRTGGRETQYF
16 | TRBJ2-7 | NA | TRBV19 | TRBD2 | TGTGCCAGTAGTCCTTATCTAGCGGGAGGAGCCTACGAGCAGTACTTC | CASSPYLAGGAYEQYF
14 | TRBJ1-6 | NA | TRBV9 | TRBD1 | TGTGCCAGCAGCCCAGGGACAGCCGGAAGGCCCCTCCACTTT | CASSPGTAGRPLHF
14 | TRBJ1-2 | NA | TRBV28 | NA | TGTGCCAGCAGTGCACAGGGCACCAACTATGGCTACACCTTC | CASSAQGTNYGYTF
12 | TRBJ1-1 | NA | TRBV2 | NA | TGTGCCAGCCTAGGGGTATTCACTGAAGCTTTCTTT | CASLGVFTEAFF
14 | TRBJ1-5 | once | TRBV5-1 | NA | TGCGCCAGCAGCTTGGGGGGAGGTGATCAGCCCCAGCATTTT | CASSLGGGDQPQHF
15 | TRBJ1-1 | NA | TRBV5-1 | TRBD1 | TGCGCCAGCAGGCGCCGGGACAGGGAATCAATTGAAGCTTTCTTT | CASRRRDRESIEAFF
14 | TRBJ2-7 | NA | TRBV11-2 | NA | TGTGCCAGCAGCTTAGTAAGGGGCGCCTACGAGCAGTACTTC | CASSLVRGAYEQYF
15 | TRBJ1-2 | few | TRBV6-5 | TRBD1 | TGTGCCAGCAGTTACTCAGGGGGCGAGAACTATGGCTACACCTTC | CASSYSGGENYGYTF
14 | TRBJ1-5 | NA | TRBV30 | NA | TGTGCCTGGAGTGTAGGGACACAATATCAGCCCCAGCATTTT | CAWSVGTQYQPQHF
15 | TRBJ2-7 | NA | TRBV10-3 | TRBD2 | TGTGCCATCAGCGCCCGGGGGGGTACCTCCTACGAGCAGTACTTC | CAISARGGTSYEQYF
15 | TRBJ2-7 | NA | TRBV7-2 | TRBD2 | TGTGCCAGCAGCTTAGCTTTCACTAGCGGGGCCCCGTATTACTTC | CASSLAFTSGAPYYF
12 | TRBJ2-3 | NA | TRBV29-1 | NA | TGCAGCGCCTCGGGGGTTGAAGATACGCAGTATTTT | CSASGVEDTQYF
15 | TRBJ1-5 | NA | TRBV7-2 | NA | TGTGCCAGCAGCTTAGAAGGGGTTGGCAATCAGCCCCAGCATTTT | CASSLEGVGNQPQHF
17 | TRBJ2-3 | NA | TRBV7-9 | TRBD2 | TGTGCCAGCAGCTTAGCTCCGCTAGCGGGAGGCCTAGATACGCAGTATTTT | CASSLAPLAGGLDTQYF
14 | TRBJ2-5 | NA | TRBV11-3 | TRBD1 | TGTGCCAGCAGCCGGGACAGGGCCCAAGAGACCCAGTACTTC | CASSRDRAQETQYF
16 | TRBJ2-2 | NA | TRBV5-1 | TRBD1 | TGCGCCAGCAGCTTGTCCTTACAGGGGGCGACCGGGGAGCTGTTTTTT | CASSLSLQGATGELFF
13 | TRBJ1-5 | NA | TRBV28 | TRBD1 | TGTGCCAGCAGCAGAGACAGGGTTCAGCCCCAGCATTTT | CASSRDRVQPQHF
9 | TRBJ2-5 | NA | TRBV11-2 | NA | TGTGCCAGCCGAGAGACCCAGTACTTC | CASRETQYF
16 | TRBJ1-2 | NA | TRBV7-2 | TRBD1 | TGTGCCAGCAGCCAACCCTGGGACAGGGGGATCTATGGCTACACCTTC | CASSQPWDRGIYGYTF
16 | TRBJ2-1 | NA | TRBV27 | TRBD2 | TGTGCCAGCAGTTTACTGGGGACTAGGTTTTCGGGTGAGCAGTTCTTC | CASSLLGTRFSGEQFF
16 | TRBJ2-4 | NA | TRBV6-5 | TRBD1 | TGTGCCAGCAGTTACTCAGGGGGCCCAGAAAATTACATTCAGTACTTC | CASSYSGGPENYIQYF
15 | TRBJ2-7 | NA | TRBV6-5 | TRBD1 | TGTGCCAGCAGTTACGAGGGGGCCGGCTCCTACGAGCAGTACTTC | CASSYEGAGSYEQYF
14 | TRBJ2-7 | NA | TRBV5-1 | NA | TGCGCCAGCGGAAAGCGTACCCTTATGGACGAGCAGTACTTC | CASGKRTLMDEQYF
16 | TRBJ2-1 | NA | TRBV11-3 | TRBD2 | TGTGCCAGCAGCTCGGGACTAGCGGGAGGCTCCCGTGAGCAGTTCTTC | CASSSGLAGGSREQFF
16 | TRBJ2-5 | NA | TRBV6-2/TRBV6-3 | NA | TGTGCCAGCAGTTACTCGACAGTGCCCCCCCAAGAGACCCAGTACTTC | CASSYSTVPPQETQYF
13 | TRBJ2-6 | NA | TRBV2 | NA | TGTGCCAGCACACCTGCGGGGGCCAACGTCCTGACTTTC | CASTPAGANVLTF
15 | TRBJ2-2 | NA | TRBV5-1 | NA | TGCGCCAGCAGCTTGGGACAGGTTGACACCGGGGAGCTGTTTTTT | CASSLGQVDTGELFF
12 | TRBJ1-5 | few | TRBV2 | NA | TGTGCCAGCAGTCAGGGAAATCAGCCCCAGCATTTT | CASSQGNQPQHF
16 | TRBJ1-3 | NA | TRBV7-9 | NA | TGTGCCAGCAGCTTAGCGACAGTTGGTACTGGAAACACCATATATTTT | CASSLATVGTGNTIYF
16 | TRBJ2-7 | NA | TRBV9 | TRBD2 | TGTGCCAGCAGCGTAGGTGATAGCGGGAGCTCCTACGAGCAGTACTTC | CASSVGDSGSSYEQYF
12 | TRBJ2-7 | once | TRBV27 | NA | TGTGCCACCGCTGAATCGGCCTACGAGCAGTACTTC | CATAESAYEQYF
15 | TRBJ2-7 | NA | TRBV6-2/TRBV6-3 | NA | TGTGCCAGCAGCCGAGCCTCGATTAGCTCCTACGAGCAGTACTTC | CASSRASISSYEQYF
17 | TRBJ1-3 | NA | TRBV13 | NA | TGTGCCAGCAGCTTAAATCCGACTGTGAGCTCTGGAAACACCATATATTTT | CASSLNPTVSSGNTIYF
19 | TRBJ2-2 | NA | TRBV5-8 | TRBD2 | TGTGCCAGCAGCTTGGCGGGACTAGCGGGAGGAGGGAACACCGGGGAGCTGTTTTTT | CASSLAGLAGGGNTGELFF
15 | TRBJ2-1 | NA | TRBV25-1 | TRBD1 | TGTGCCAGCAGTGCTGCGGGGGACAGGGACGATGAGCAGTTCTTC | CASSAAGDRDDEQFF
18 | TRBJ2-1 | NA | TRBV18 | TRBD2 | TGTGCCAGCTCACCACAAAAAGGACTAGCGGGATCCTACAATGAGCAGTTCTTC | CASSPQKGLAGSYNEQFF
15 | TRBJ1-5 | NA | TRBV4-2 | NA | TGTGCCAGCAGCCGAGAGGGGCAGTACAATCAGCCCCAGCATTTT | CASSREGQYNQPQHF
14 | TRBJ1-1 | NA | TRBV19 | NA | TGTGCCAGTACAATTCAGGGTCTCGGGACTGAAGCTTTCTTT | CASTIQGLGTEAFF
15 | TRBJ1-3 | NA | TRBV3-1/TRBV3-2 | NA | TGTGCCAGCAGCCCAAATGGGGGACTCGGGTTAGCCATATATTTT | CASSPNGGLGLAIYF
18 | TRBJ1-5 | NA | TRBV7-8 | TRBD1 | TGTGCCAGCAGCCAACCGGGACAGGGGGAAATAAGTGGTCAGCCCCAGCATTTT | CASSQPGQGEISGQPQHF
16 | TRBJ1-2 | NA | TRBV7-2 | TRBD1 | TGTGCCAGCAGCCGGAACCGGGACAGGGAATCCTATGGCTACACCTTC | CASSRNRDRESYGYTF
13 | TRBJ2-7 | NA | TRBV7-2 | NA | TGTGCCAGCAGCTTAGTAAAAGCAAACGAGCAGTACTTC | CASSLVKANEQYF
15 | TRBJ2-1 | NA | TRBV4-1 | NA | TGCGCCAGCAGCCAAGCGGTCACGGGGTACAATGAGCAGTTCTTC | CASSQAVTGYNEQFF
15 | TRBJ2-1 | NA | TRBV14 | TRBD2 | TGTGCCAGCAGCATTAGCGGGAGGGACTACAATGAGCAGTTCTTC | CASSISGRDYNEQFF
16 | TRBJ1-5 | NA | TRBV5-6 | TRBD1 | TGTGCCAGCAGCGCCCGAGGGGGACAGGGGAGTCAGCCCCAGCATTTT | CASSARGGQGSQPQHF
14 | TRBJ2-3 | NA | TRBV28 | TRBD2 | TGTGCCAGCAGCGTCGGACTAGCGATAGATACGCAGTATTTT | CASSVGLAIDTQYF
13 | TRBJ1-6 | NA | TRBV12-3/TRBV12-4 | NA | TGTGCCAGCAGTCCTCCCAACGGTTCACCCCTCCACTTT | CASSPPNGSPLHF
15 | TRBJ1-5 | NA | TRBV19 | NA | TGTGCCAGTAGTAAAGCCAGGGTTAGCAATCAGCCCCAGCATTTT | CASSKARVSNQPQHF
15 | TRBJ2-1 | NA | TRBV19 | TRBD1 | TGTGCCAGTAGTATAGATGGGACAGGTTATAATGAGCAGTTCTTC | CASSIDGTGYNEQFF
15 | TRBJ2-3 | NA | TRBV5-1 | TRBD1 | TGCGCCAGCAGCCGTCCAGGGGGCACCACAGATACGCAGTATTTT | CASSRPGGTTDTQYF
16 | TRBJ2-2 | NA | TRBV10-3 | TRBD2 | TGTGCCATCAGTGAGAGAGGGACTAGCGGGGCCGGGGAGCTGTTTTTT | CAISERGTSGAGELFF
14 | TRBJ1-4 | NA | TRBV5-1 | TRBD1 | TGCGCCAGCAGCTCCGGACAGGGGAATGAAAAACTGTTTTTT | CASSSGQGNEKLFF
13 | TRBJ1-1 | NA | TRBV3-1/TRBV3-2 | NA | TGTGCCAGCAGCCATACTTACAACACTGAAGCTTTCTTT | CASSHTYNTEAFF
15 | TRBJ2-7 | NA | TRBV4-2 | NA | TGTGCCAGCAGCCAAGTCCGTCAGGTAAACTACGAGCAGTACTTC | CASSQVRQVNYEQYF